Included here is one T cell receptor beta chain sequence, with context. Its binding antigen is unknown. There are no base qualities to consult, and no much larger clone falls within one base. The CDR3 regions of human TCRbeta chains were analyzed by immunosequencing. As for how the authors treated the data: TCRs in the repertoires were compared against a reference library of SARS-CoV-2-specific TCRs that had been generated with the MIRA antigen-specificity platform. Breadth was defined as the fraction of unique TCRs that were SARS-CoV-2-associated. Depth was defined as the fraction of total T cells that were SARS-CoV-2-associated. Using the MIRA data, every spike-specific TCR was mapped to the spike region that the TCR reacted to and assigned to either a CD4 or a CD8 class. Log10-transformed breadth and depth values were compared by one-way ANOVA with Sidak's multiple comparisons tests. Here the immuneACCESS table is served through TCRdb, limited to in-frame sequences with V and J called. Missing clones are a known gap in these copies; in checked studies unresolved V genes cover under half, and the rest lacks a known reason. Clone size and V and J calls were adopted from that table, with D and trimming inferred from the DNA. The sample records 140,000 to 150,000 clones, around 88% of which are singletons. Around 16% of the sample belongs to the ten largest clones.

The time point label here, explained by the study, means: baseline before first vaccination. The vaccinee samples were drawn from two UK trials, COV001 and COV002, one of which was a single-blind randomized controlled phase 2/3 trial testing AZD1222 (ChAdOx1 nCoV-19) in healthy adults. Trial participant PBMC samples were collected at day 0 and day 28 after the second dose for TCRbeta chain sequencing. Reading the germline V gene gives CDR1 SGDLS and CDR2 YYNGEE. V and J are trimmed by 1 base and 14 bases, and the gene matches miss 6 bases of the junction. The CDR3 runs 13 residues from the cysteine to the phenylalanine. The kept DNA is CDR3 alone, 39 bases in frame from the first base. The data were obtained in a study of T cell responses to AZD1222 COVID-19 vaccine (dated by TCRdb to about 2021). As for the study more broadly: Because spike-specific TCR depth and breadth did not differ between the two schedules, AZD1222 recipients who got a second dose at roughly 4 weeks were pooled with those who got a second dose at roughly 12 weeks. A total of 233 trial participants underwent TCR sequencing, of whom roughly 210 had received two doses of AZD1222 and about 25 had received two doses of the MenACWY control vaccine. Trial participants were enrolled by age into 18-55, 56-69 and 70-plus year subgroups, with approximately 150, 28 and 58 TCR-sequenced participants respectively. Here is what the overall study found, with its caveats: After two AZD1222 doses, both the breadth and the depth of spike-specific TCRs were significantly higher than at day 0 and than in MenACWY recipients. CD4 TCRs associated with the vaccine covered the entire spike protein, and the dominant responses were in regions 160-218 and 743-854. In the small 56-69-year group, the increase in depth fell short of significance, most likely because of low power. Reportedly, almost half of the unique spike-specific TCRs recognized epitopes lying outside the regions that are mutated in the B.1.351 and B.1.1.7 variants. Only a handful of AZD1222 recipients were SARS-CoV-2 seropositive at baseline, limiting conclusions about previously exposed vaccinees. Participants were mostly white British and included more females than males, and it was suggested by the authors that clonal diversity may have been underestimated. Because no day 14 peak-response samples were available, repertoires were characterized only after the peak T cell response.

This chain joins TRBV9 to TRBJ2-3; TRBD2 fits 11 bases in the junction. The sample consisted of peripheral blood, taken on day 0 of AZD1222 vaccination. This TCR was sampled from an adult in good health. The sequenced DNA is TGTGCCAGCAGCGTAACTAGCGGGGGTGAAGCGTATTTT. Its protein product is CASSVTSGGEAYF. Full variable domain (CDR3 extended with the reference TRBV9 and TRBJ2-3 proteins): DSGVTQTPKHLITATGQRVTLRCSPRSGDLSVYWYQQSLDQGLQFLIQYYNGEERAKGNILERFSAQQFPDLHSELNLSSLELGDSALYFCASSVTSGGEAYFGPGTRLTVL.